The 2 T cell receptor beta chains reported below all come from one sample, sequenced in a study of blood T cell repertoires in COVID-19 (TCRdb year 2020). The method behind the library was the immunoSEQ multiplex PCR assay. Drawn from immuneACCESS, this table holds only the in-frame rearrangements with V and J called that TCRdb kept. Clones are partly lost; checked studies trace under half to an unresolved V gene and leave the rest unexplained. In all, the sample holds approximately 210,000 clones, and roughly 86% of those were seen once. Approximately 12% of the sample is in the top ten clones. Material for sequencing was peripheral blood. The receptors come from a woman aged 40-49 years with acute or convalescent COVID-19.

The V gene is TRBV6-2 or TRBV6-3, the J gene TRBJ1-5; TRBD1 agrees at 10 bases. V dropped 3 bases and J dropped 3; count of bases not matched to a gene: 5. Germline CDR1 and CDR2: MNHEY and SVGEGT. The CDR3 covers 16 residues. The CDR3 reads CASSYGDRGYNQPQHF. In DNA, the CDR3 is TGTGCCAGCAGTTATGGGGACAGGGGCTACAATCAGCCCCAGCATTTT.

The gene calls are TRBV11-2 and TRBJ2-3, with TRBD2 identical over 11 bases. The V gene end was trimmed by 5 bases and the J gene end by 6 bases; junction bases not matched to a gene: 13. CDR1 and CDR2 from the germline V gene are SGHAT and FQNNGV. The length of the CDR3 is 17 residues. The CDR3 sequence: CASSPGLADLPGDTQYF. The CDR3 DNA reads TGTGCCAGCAGCCCGGGACTAGCGGACCTCCCCGGGGATACGCAGTATTTT.